Presented here are 4 T cell receptor beta chains from one specimen sequenced in a study of CXCR3-negative and CXCR3-positive naive CD8 T cells. Findings of the study overall: TRB CDR3s were more hydrophobic in CXCR3-positive than in CXCR3-negative naive cells.

What these receptors recognize is not known. TRB cDNA libraries were made by UMI-labeled 5' RACE. After re-calling the 5' RACE reads, TCRdb lists one entry per CDR3 protein, DNA absent. The sample yields thousands of distinct CDR3 sequences, of which the top ten take up 1.2%. Sequencing was performed on naive CXCR3+ CD8+ T cells from blood. The subset is: CD45RO-CCR7+CD27+CD95- naive CD8+ T cells expressing CXCR3 (TNR3+). The receptor set was obtained from a human donor in good health. Some clones in this sample may be carry-over from other donors' samples.

This clonotype is classed as medium-sized by frequency. V is TRBV14 and J is TRBJ2-7; TCRdb lists TRBD1, though no DNA is available to test this call. Germline V lookup: CDR1 SGHDN, CDR2 FVKESK. The CDR3 spans 16 residues. The CDR3 is CASSQEGLSPSYEQYF. The full variable domain, completed using reference TRBV14 and TRBJ2-7, is EAGVTQFPSHSVIEKGQTVTLRCDPISGHDNLYWYRRVMGKEIKFLLHFVKESKQDESGMPNNRFLAERTGGTYSTLKVQPAELEDSGVYFCASSQEGLSPSYEQYFGPGTRLTVT.

This clonotype is called medium-sized based on its frequency. V usage is TRBV5-5 and J usage is TRBJ2-6. Germline-derived CDR1 and CDR2 are SGHKS and YYEKEE (reference sequence). The CDR3 covers 15 residues. The CDR3 loop reads CASSAVGSGANVLTF.

The chain is built from TRBV2 and TRBJ2-3; TCRdb outputs TRBD1, but without DNA this stays unchecked. Germline V gene data show CDR1 as SNHLY and CDR2 as FYNNEI. The length of the CDR3 is 15 residues. The CDR3 here is CASSEWRGSTDTQYF.

The chain employs TRBV7-2 and TRBJ2-7; lacking DNA, the TRBD2 call made by TCRdb goes unchecked. Germline lookup yields CDR1 SGHTA and CDR2 FQGNSA. The CDR3 length is 16 residues. The CDR3 loop is CASSLGLAGGPYEQYF.